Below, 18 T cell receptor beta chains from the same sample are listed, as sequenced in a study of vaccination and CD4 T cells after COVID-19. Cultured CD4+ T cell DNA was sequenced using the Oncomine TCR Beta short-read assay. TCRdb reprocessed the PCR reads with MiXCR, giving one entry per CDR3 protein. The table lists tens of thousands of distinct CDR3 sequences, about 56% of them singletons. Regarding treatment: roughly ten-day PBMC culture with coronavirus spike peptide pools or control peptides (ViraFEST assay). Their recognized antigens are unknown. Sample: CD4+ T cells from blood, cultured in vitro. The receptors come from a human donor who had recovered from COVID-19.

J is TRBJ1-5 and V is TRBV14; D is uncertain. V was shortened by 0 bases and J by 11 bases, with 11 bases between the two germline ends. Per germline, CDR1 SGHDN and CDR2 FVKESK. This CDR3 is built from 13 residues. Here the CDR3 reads CASSQDLLGAQHF. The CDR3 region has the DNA TGTGCCAGCAGCCAAGATTTGTTGGGAGCCCAGCATTTT.

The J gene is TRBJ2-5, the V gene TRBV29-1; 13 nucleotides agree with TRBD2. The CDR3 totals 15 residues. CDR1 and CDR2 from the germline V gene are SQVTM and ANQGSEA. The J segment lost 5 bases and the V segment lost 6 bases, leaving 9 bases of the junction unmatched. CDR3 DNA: TGCAGCGTGGAATGGACTAGCGGGAGACGGGAGACCCAGTACTTC. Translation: CSVEWTSGRRETQYF.

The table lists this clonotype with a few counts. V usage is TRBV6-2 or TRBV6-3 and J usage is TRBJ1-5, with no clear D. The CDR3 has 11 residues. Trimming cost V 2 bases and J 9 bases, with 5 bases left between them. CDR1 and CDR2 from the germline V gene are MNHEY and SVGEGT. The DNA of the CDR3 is TGTGCCAGCAGTTACCCTGGGCCCCAGCATTTT. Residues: CASSYPGPQHF.

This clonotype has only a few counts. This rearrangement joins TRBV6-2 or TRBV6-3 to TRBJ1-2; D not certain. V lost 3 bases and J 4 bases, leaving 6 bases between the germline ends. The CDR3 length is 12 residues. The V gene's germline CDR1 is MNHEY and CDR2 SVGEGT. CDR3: CASSYDLYGYTF. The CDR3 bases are TGTGCCAGCAGTTATGACCTCTATGGCTACACCTTC.

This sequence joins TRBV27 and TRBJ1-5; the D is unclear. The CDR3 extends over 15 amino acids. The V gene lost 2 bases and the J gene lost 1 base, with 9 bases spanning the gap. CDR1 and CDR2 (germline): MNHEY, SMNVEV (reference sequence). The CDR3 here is CASSLVWESNQPQHF. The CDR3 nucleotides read TGTGCCAGCAGTTTAGTGTGGGAGAGCAATCAGCCCCAGCATTTT.

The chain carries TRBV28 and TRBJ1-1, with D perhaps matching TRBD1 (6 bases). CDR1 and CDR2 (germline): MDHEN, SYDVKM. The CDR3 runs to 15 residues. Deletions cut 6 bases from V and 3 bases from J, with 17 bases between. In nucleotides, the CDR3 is TGTGCCAGCAGGCCGGGGGGCTCGGGGGACACTGAAGCTTTCTTT. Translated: CASRPGGSGDTEAFF.

This CDR3 reads CSARGRGPNEKLFF. DNA for the CDR3: TGCAGTGCTAGAGGGCGAGGGCCTAATGAAAAACTGTTTTTT. The chain couples TRBV20-1 to TRBJ1-4; D unresolved. Trimming cost V 1 base and J 3 bases, with 9 bases left between them. The germline V gene encodes CDR1 DFQATT and CDR2 SNEGSKA (reference sequence). There are 14 residues in the CDR3.

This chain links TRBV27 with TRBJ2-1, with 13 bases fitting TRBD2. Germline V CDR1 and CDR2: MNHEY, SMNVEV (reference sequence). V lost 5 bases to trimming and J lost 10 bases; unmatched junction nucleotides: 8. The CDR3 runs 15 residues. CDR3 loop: CASSPRTSGSREQFF. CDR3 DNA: TGTGCCAGCAGTCCCCGGACTAGCGGGAGCCGGGAGCAGTTCTTC.

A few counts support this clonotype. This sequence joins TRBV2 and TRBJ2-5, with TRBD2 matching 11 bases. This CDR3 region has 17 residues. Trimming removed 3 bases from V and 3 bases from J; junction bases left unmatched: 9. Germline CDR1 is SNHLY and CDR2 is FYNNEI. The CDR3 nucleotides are TGTGCCAGCAGTGACCCCTTGGGTAGCGGGAGGGAAGAGACCCAGTACTTC. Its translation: CASSDPLGSGREETQYF.

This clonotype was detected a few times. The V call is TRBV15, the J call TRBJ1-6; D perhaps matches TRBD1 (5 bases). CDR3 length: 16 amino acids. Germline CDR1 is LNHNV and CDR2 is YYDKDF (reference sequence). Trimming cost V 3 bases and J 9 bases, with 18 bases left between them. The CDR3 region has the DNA TGTGCCACCAGCAGCCCCGGGGCAGGGTTGGGTTCACCCCTCCACTTT. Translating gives CATSSPGAGLGSPLHF.

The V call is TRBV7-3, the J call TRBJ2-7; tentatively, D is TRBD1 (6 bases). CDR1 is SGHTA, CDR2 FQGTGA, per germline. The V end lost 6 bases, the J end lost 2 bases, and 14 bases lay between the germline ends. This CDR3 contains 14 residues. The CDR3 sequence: CASSRPDSPYEQYF. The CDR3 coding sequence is TGTGCCAGCAGTCGTCCGGACAGCCCCTACGAGCAGTACTTC.

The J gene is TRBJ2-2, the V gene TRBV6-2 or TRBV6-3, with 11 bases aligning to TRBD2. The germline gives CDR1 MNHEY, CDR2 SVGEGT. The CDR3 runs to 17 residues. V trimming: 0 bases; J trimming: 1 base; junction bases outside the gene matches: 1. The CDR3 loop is CASSYSGLAGNTGELFF. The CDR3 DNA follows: TGTGCCAGCAGTTACTCCGGACTAGCGGGGAACACCGGGGAGCTGTTTTTT.

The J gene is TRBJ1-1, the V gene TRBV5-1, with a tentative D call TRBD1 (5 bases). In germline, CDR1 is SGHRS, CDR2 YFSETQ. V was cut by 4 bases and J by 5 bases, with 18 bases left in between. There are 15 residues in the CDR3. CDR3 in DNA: TGCGCCAGCAGCCTCCGGTGGAGGGAGGGGACTGAAGCTTTCTTT. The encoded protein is CASSLRWREGTEAFF.

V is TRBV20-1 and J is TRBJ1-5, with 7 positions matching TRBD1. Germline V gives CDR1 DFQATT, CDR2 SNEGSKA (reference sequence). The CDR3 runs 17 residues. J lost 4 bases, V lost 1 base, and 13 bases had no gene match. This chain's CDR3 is CSARAYASLTGNQPQHF. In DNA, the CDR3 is TGCAGTGCTAGAGCCTACGCCTCGTTGACAGGGAATCAGCCCCAGCATTTT.

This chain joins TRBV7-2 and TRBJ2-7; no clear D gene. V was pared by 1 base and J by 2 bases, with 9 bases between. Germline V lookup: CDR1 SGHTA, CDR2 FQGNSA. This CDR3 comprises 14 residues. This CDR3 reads CASSLEAGPYEQYF. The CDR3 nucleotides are TGTGCCAGCAGCTTAGAGGCAGGTCCCTACGAGCAGTACTTC.

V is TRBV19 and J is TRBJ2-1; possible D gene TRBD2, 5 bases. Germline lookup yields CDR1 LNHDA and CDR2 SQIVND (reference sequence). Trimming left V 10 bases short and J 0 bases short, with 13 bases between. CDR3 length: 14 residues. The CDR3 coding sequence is TGTGCCACCCGCGGAGGCGGCTCCTACAATGAGCAGTTCTTC. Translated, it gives CATRGGGSYNEQFF. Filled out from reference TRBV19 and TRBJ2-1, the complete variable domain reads DGGITQSPKYLFRKEGQNVTLSCEQNLNHDAMYWYRQDPGQGLRLIYYSQIVNDFQKGDIAEGYSVSREKKESFPLTVTSAQKNPTAFYLCATRGGGSYNEQFFGPGTRLTVL.

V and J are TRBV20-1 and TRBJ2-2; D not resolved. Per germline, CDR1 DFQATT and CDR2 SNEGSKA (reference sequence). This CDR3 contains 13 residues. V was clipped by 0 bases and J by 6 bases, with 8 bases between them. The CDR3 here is CSARDYKAGELFF. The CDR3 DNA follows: TGCAGTGCTAGAGATTATAAAGCCGGGGAGCTGTTTTTT.

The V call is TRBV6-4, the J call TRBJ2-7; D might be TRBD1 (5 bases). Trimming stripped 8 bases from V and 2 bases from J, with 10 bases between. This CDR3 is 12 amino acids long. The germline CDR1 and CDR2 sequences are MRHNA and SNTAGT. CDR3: CASGAGAYEQYF. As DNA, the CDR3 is TGTGCCAGCGGGGCTGGGGCCTACGAGCAGTACTTC.